Listed here are 23 T cell receptor beta chains from one sample, sequenced in a study of T cell changes during pregnancy in multiple sclerosis. The protocol was immunoSEQ multiplex PCR, while the TCRdb copy is restricted to in-frame clones and leaves out a portion. In the table there are 30,000 to 40,000 clones, around 90% of which are singletons. The input for sequencing was CD8+ T cells from peripheral blood mononuclear cells, taken in the first trimester of pregnancy. The receptors here all came from a female donor with multiple sclerosis, enrolled in a pregnancy study.

The gene calls are TRBV10-2 and TRBJ2-7, with unresolved D. V dropped 0 bases and J dropped 3 bases, with 12 bases sitting between them. Germline values: CDR1 WSHSY, CDR2 SAAADI. This CDR3 spans 15 amino acids. In DNA, the CDR3 is TGCGCCAGCAGTGAGTCGATGCAGGCCTTCTACGAGCAGTACTTC. Its translation is CASSESMQAFYEQYF.

Here the CDR3 DNA reads TGTGCCAGCAGTTACGGGGCAGGCACTGAAGCTTTCTTT. This encodes CASSYGAGTEAFF. The chain employs TRBV6-5 and TRBJ1-1, with D tentatively TRBD1 (5 bases). There are 13 residues in the CDR3. Germline V gene data show CDR1 as MNHEY and CDR2 as SVGAGI. V was pared by 2 bases and J by 4 bases, with 8 bases between.

This chain joins TRBV7-9 and TRBJ2-1, with 10 positions matching TRBD2. V dropped 0 bases and J dropped 3; count of bases not matched to a gene: 5. CDR1 SEHNR and CDR2 FQNEAQ come from the germline V gene (reference sequence). The CDR3 totals 17 residues. The CDR3: CASSLAKLAGLYNEQFF. The CDR3 coding sequence is TGTGCCAGCAGCTTAGCGAAACTAGCGGGACTCTACAATGAGCAGTTCTTC.

The chain uses TRBV10-2 and TRBJ1-1; D gene unclear. The germline V gene encodes CDR1 WSHSY and CDR2 SAAADI. The V and J ends lost 6 bases and 1 base respectively, with 18 bases between them. This CDR3 is built from 16 residues. CDR3 in amino acids: CASRRINKGGNTEAFF. In DNA, the CDR3 is TGCGCCAGCAGACGAATAAATAAGGGAGGGAACACTGAAGCTTTCTTT.

This clone was recorded a few times. V and J are TRBV7-9 and TRBJ1-1, with D possibly matching TRBD1 (5 bases). Germline-derived CDR1 and CDR2 are SEHNR and FQNEAQ (reference sequence). Trimming pared 8 bases from V and 4 bases from J, leaving 23 bases between. The CDR3 is 16 amino acids. The CDR3 region is CASLSPPRVVITEAFF. Here the CDR3 DNA reads TGTGCCAGCCTTTCCCCCCCCAGGGTGGTAATCACTGAAGCTTTCTTT.

V usage is TRBV4-3 and J usage is TRBJ2-1, with 12 bases lining up with TRBD2. The J segment lost 4 bases and the V segment lost 0 bases, leaving 16 bases of the junction unmatched. The CDR3 has 21 residues. CDR1 is LGHNA and CDR2 is YSLEER in the germline V gene. CDR3 protein: CASSQDPYGLAGNAIYNEQFF. The CDR3 bases are TGCGCCAGCAGCCAAGATCCGTACGGACTAGCGGGAAACGCAATTTACAATGAGCAGTTCTTC.

J is TRBJ2-7 and V is TRBV19, with D perhaps matching TRBD2 (6 bases). Germline lookup yields CDR1 LNHDA and CDR2 SQIVND (reference sequence). V lost 1 base and J lost 3, with 7 bases in between. The CDR3 is 13 residues long. The CDR3 here is CASSIGGGYEQYF. As DNA, the CDR3 is TGTGCCAGTAGTATAGGGGGAGGCTACGAGCAGTACTTC.

The chain recombines TRBV6-1 with TRBJ2-1; 8 nucleotides line up with TRBD2. Looked up from germline, CDR1 is MNHNS and CDR2 is SASEGT. The CDR3 has 13 amino acids. Trimming removed 10 bases from V and 7 bases from J; junction bases left unmatched: 9. The CDR3 is CATLGLEWNEQFF. The CDR3 DNA reads TGTGCCACCTTGGGACTAGAATGGAATGAGCAGTTCTTC.

The chain joins TRBV2 to TRBJ2-2, with no clear D. The CDR3 runs 17 residues. V gave up 6 bases and J gave up 2 bases, with 19 bases separating them. Germline assignment: CDR1 SNHLY and CDR2 FYNNEI. CDR3 nucleotide sequence: TGTGCCAGCAGCAATCCCTCGGTTGGGCGAAACACCGGGGAGCTGTTTTTT. It encodes CASSNPSVGRNTGELFF.

The chain recombines TRBV28 with TRBJ1-2; 11 nucleotides align to TRBD1. CDR3 length equals 14 residues. V dropped 5 bases and J dropped 5; count of bases not matched to a gene: 4. Germline CDR1 is MDHEN and CDR2 is SYDVKM. CDR3 sequence: CASSRTGGLYGYTF. In DNA, the CDR3 is TGTGCCAGCAGTCGGACAGGGGGCCTATATGGCTACACCTTC.

This chain links TRBV28 with TRBJ2-7; the D gene is possibly TRBD1 (7 bases). The length of the CDR3 is 14 residues. CDR1 is MDHEN, CDR2 SYDVKM, per germline. V lost 6 bases, J lost 2 bases, and 14 bases lay in between. CDR3 in DNA: TGTGCCAGCAGGAAAACAGGGGAGGCCTACGAGCAGTACTTC. Translation gives CASRKTGEAYEQYF.

The chain uses TRBV2 and TRBJ2-3; a possible D gene is TRBD2 (6 bases). V was cut by 2 bases and J by 5 bases, with 11 bases left in between. Looked up from germline, CDR1 is SNHLY and CDR2 is FYNNEI. The CDR3 spans 14 residues. The CDR3 coding sequence is TGTGCCAGCAGTGAATTTCGGGAGATAGATACGCAGTATTTT. Protein sequence: CASSEFREIDTQYF.

V is TRBV6-4 and J is TRBJ2-4; TRBD1 aligns across 9 bases. The CDR3 has 16 residues. The ends lost 5 bases at V and 1 base at J; junction bases unmatched: 6. Germline CDR1 MRHNA, CDR2 SNTAGT. The CDR3 loop is CASSQQGAQAKNIQYF. The CDR3 nucleotides read TGTGCCAGCAGTCAACAGGGGGCGCAGGCCAAAAACATTCAGTACTTC.

The chain recombines TRBV9 with TRBJ2-3, with D unresolved. Germline CDR1 and CDR2: SGDLS and YYNGEE. V shed 0 bases and J shed 1 base, with 9 bases lying between them. The CDR3 covers 15 residues. CDR3 sequence reads: CASSVAAAGTDTQYF. The CDR3 DNA is TGTGCCAGCAGCGTAGCTGCGGCAGGCACAGATACGCAGTATTTT.

This clone is medium-sized (0.01 to 0.1%) by share. The V call is TRBV6-4, the J call TRBJ2-2, with 7 nucleotides matching TRBD1. Looked up from germline, CDR1 is MRHNA and CDR2 is SNTAGT. This CDR3 region has 16 residues. V gave up 6 bases and J gave up 3 bases; unmatched junction bases: 10. Here the CDR3 reads CASREGFTGDTGELFF. The CDR3 DNA follows: TGTGCCAGCAGAGAGGGGTTTACAGGGGACACCGGGGAGCTGTTTTTT.

V gene TRBV15 combines with J gene TRBJ1-3, with D uncertain. The germline V gene encodes CDR1 LNHNV and CDR2 YYDKDF (reference sequence). This CDR3 is 17 amino acids long. Trimming shortened V by 2 bases and J by 2 bases, and 16 bases separated the two germline ends. CDR3 in DNA: TGTGCCACCAGCAGATCCATCATGGGTACAGCTGGAAACACCATATATTTT. Translated, it gives CATSRSIMGTAGNTIYF.

The chain links TRBV5-6 to TRBJ2-3; 9 bases agree with TRBD1. CDR1 is SGHDT, CDR2 YYEEEE, per germline. The V and J ends lost 2 bases and 1 base, in that order; junction bases with no gene match: 2. This CDR3 spans 15 amino acids. CDR3 residues: CASSLGTGRTDTQYF. DNA for the CDR3: TGTGCCAGCAGCTTAGGGACAGGGCGCACAGATACGCAGTATTTT.

The chain is built from TRBV30 and TRBJ2-5, with TRBD2 matching 12 bases. V trimming: 0 bases; J trimming: 5 bases; junction bases outside the gene matches: 19. The V gene's germline CDR1 is GTSNPN and CDR2 SVGIG (reference sequence). This CDR3 is built from 20 residues. The DNA for the CDR3 is TGTGCCTGGAGTGTAGGGGTCCCTAGCGGGAGGGAGGGGTTACATGAGACCCAGTACTTC. Protein: CAWSVGVPSGREGLHETQYF.

This clone was seen a few times. The V and J genes are TRBV27 and TRBJ2-7; D ambiguous. The CDR3 spans 13 residues. Germline V CDR1 and CDR2: MNHEY, SMNVEV (reference sequence). V gave up 3 bases and J gave up 2 bases, with 8 bases separating them. In DNA form, the CDR3 reads TGTGCCAGCAGTTTCCGATCTACCTACGAGCAGTACTTC. Amino acid sequence: CASSFRSTYEQYF.

This clone showed up just once. The rearrangement links TRBV27 to TRBJ2-7; D is uncertain. Germline V lookup: CDR1 MNHEY, CDR2 SMNVEV (reference sequence). The CDR3 has 14 residues. V dropped 5 bases and J dropped 0 bases, with 11 bases sitting between them. DNA for the CDR3: TGTGCCAGCAGTCCATTGGAGAGCTCCTACGAGCAGTACTTC. The encoded protein is CASSPLESSYEQYF.

This clone has only one observation. The V gene is TRBV4-1, the J gene TRBJ2-7; 7 bases match TRBD1. CDR3 length: 16 residues. J was trimmed by 4 bases and V by 3 bases; bases with no gene match: 12. The germline V gene has CDR1 MGHRA and CDR2 YSYEKL. CDR3 sequence reads: CASSHGPRGQVYEQYF. For the CDR3, the DNA is TGCGCCAGCAGCCATGGTCCGAGGGGGCAAGTTTACGAGCAGTACTTC.

This rearrangement joins TRBV29-1 to TRBJ2-1, with 8 bases fitting TRBD1. The CDR3 runs 14 residues. J was trimmed by 1 base and V by 3 bases; bases with no gene match: 2. Looked up from germline, CDR1 is SQVTM and CDR2 is ANQGSEA. The DNA of the CDR3 is TGCAGCGTTGACTGGACAGGGTCCTACAATGAGCAGTTCTTC. This gives the protein CSVDWTGSYNEQFF.

This clone was recorded only once. V usage is TRBV5-6 and J usage is TRBJ1-2; D may be TRBD1 (6 bases). In germline, CDR1 is SGHDT, CDR2 YYEEEE. The CDR3 extends over 14 amino acids. The ends were cut back, 4 bases at V and 1 base at J, with 11 bases in the middle. The CDR3 spells CASSAGDDNYGYTF. The CDR3 nucleotides read TGTGCCAGCAGCGCAGGGGACGATAACTATGGCTACACCTTC.